These 23 T cell receptor beta chains were sequenced from one sample in a study of OX40 agonist ivuxolimab in advanced cancers. The data were produced by immunoSEQ multiplex PCR, yet TCRdb's version contains in-frame clones alone and is incomplete. The sample consists of 9,500 to 12,000 clones, over 75% of them appearing once. The sequencing used CD4+ or CD8+ T cells sorted from blood, collected in a trial of the OX40 agonist ivuxolimab. These receptors came from an adult with an advanced solid tumor such as melanoma, head and neck, liver or kidney cancer.

The genes are TRBV9 and TRBJ2-1; D may be TRBD1 or TRBD2 (5 bases each). The CDR3 totals 14 residues. With 1 base removed from V and 10 bases from J, the gap between germline ends came to 15 bases. Per the germline V gene, CDR1 is SGDLS and CDR2 is YYNGEE. The CDR3 is CASSVQRGEREQFF. The CDR3 DNA reads as TGTGCCAGCAGCGTACAAAGGGGCGAGCGGGAGCAGTTCTTC.

This clone has only a few counts. This chain joins TRBV14 and TRBJ1-6, with 12 bases fitting TRBD1. The CDR3 spans 20 residues. J gave up 4 bases and V 7 bases, and 17 bases lay outside the gene matches. Germline V gene lookup returns CDR1 SGHDN and CDR2 FVKESK. CDR3 DNA: TGTGCCAGCATAAAGACGCCGGGACAGGGGGCGTCGGTTTATAATTCACCCCTCCACTTT. Protein product: CASIKTPGQGASVYNSPLHF. Full variable domain (remainder filled in from reference TRBV14 and TRBJ1-6): EAGVTQFPSHSVIEKGQTVTLRCDPISGHDNLYWYRRVMGKEIKFLLHFVKESKQDESGMPNNRFLAERTGGTYSTLKVQPAELEDSGVYFCASIKTPGQGASVYNSPLHFGNGTRLTVT.

The chain combines TRBV27 with TRBJ1-2, with D uncertain. The CDR3 is made up of 13 amino acids. V was trimmed by 0 bases and J by 8 bases, leaving 10 bases between them. Germline V CDR1 and CDR2: MNHEY, SMNVEV (reference sequence). The CDR3 spells CASSLSPSLGYTF. The CDR3 region has the DNA TGTGCCAGCAGTTTATCTCCCTCCCTGGGCTACACCTTC.

By its share, this clone is medium-sized (0.01 to 0.1%). The V call is TRBV9, the J call TRBJ2-5; 11 bases agree with TRBD2. The trim removed 2 bases at V and 5 bases at J, leaving 8 bases unmatched. The CDR3 covers 16 residues. Germline loops: CDR1 SGDLS, CDR2 YYNGEE. The chain's CDR3 is CASSVSGGGMVETQYF. The CDR3 coding sequence is TGTGCCAGCAGCGTTAGCGGGGGGGGAATGGTGGAGACCCAGTACTTC.

The rearrangement uses TRBV2 and TRBJ2-3, with D uncertain. Germline CDR1 reads SNHLY; CDR2 reads FYNNEI. This CDR3 spans 14 amino acids. V lost 7 bases and J 2 bases, leaving 13 bases between the germline ends. The CDR3 here is CASNGASYTDTQYF. CDR3 nucleotides: TGTGCCAGCAACGGAGCGAGCTACACAGATACGCAGTATTTT. The variable domain in full, completed from reference TRBV2 and TRBJ2-3, reads EPEVTQTPSHQVTQMGQEVILRCVPISNHLYFYWYRQILGQKVEFLVSFYNNEISEKSEIFDDQFSVERPDGSNFTLKIRSTKLEDSAMYFCASNGASYTDTQYFGPGTRLTVL.

This chain links TRBV15 with TRBJ2-5; D perhaps matches TRBD2 (7 bases). V was trimmed by 0 bases and J by 4 bases, leaving 12 bases between them. The CDR3 has 15 amino acids. Germline V gene lookup returns CDR1 LNHNV and CDR2 YYDKDF (reference sequence). CDR3 sequence reads: CATSRDRGGPETQYF. DNA for the CDR3: TGTGCCACCAGCAGAGATAGGGGGGGGCCAGAGACCCAGTACTTC.

The chain recombines TRBV21-1 with TRBJ1-4; no DNA check was done on the table's D call, TRBD1. TRBV21-1 is classified as a pseudogene. This CDR3 comprises 11 residues. CDR3 sequence: CASSKTGRWFF. The CDR3 DNA sequence: TGTGCCAGCAGCAAAACAGGACGGTGGTTTTTT.

The rearrangement joins TRBV11-2 to TRBJ2-2; possibly TRBD1 for D (5 bases). V gave up 5 bases and J gave up 1 base, with 11 bases separating them. This CDR3 has 15 residues. CDR1 and CDR2 (germline): SGHAT, FQNNGV. CDR3 sequence reads: CASSVLRGNTGELFF. CDR3 DNA sequence: TGTGCCAGCAGCGTTCTTAGGGGGAACACCGGGGAGCTGTTTTTT.

The V call is TRBV5-1, the J call TRBJ2-5; TRBD2 agrees at 7 bases. Trimming took 2 bases from V and 3 from J; bases not matched to a gene: 10. From germline, CDR1 is SGHRS and CDR2 YFSETQ. The CDR3 runs to 16 residues. The CDR3 loop is CASSFVEGGPEETQYF. The DNA of the CDR3 is TGCGCCAGCAGCTTTGTAGAGGGAGGGCCCGAAGAGACCCAGTACTTC.

V gene TRBV6-5 combines with J gene TRBJ1-2; TRBD1 might be the D (6 bases). The CDR3 is 12 amino acids. Germline CDR1 MNHEY, CDR2 SVGAGI. The V end was cut by 8 bases, the J end by 5 bases, with 12 bases between. The CDR3 nucleotides read TGTGCCAGCTTTAAAGGGGGTTATGGCTACACCTTC. It yields the protein CASFKGGYGYTF.

The rearrangement links TRBV19 to TRBJ2-6, with D uncertain. The CDR3 loop spans 18 amino acids. Germline loops: CDR1 LNHDA, CDR2 SQIVND (reference sequence). V lost 5 bases and J 5 bases, leaving 22 bases between the germline ends. The CDR3 protein is CASSSAAKSQSRANVLTF. As DNA, the CDR3 is TGTGCCAGTAGTTCTGCAGCGAAATCACAAAGTCGGGCCAACGTCCTGACTTTC.

Of note for this clone: Other nucleotide sequences from this sample produce the same CDR3. The chain carries TRBV7-2 and TRBJ2-7; TRBD2 might be the D (7 bases). The CDR3 has 14 residues. The ends were cut back, 1 base at V and 3 bases at J, with 10 bases in the middle. CDR1 and CDR2 from the germline V gene are SGHTA and FQGNSA. As DNA, the CDR3 is TGTGCCAGCAGCTTAGGCGGGGGCCTCTACGAGCAGTACTTC. Protein sequence: CASSLGGGLYEQYF.

The chain recombines TRBV6-1 with TRBJ2-2; 11 bases fit TRBD1. Looked up from germline, CDR1 is MNHNS and CDR2 is SASEGT. The V segment lost 7 bases and the J segment 5 bases; nucleotides outside the gene matches: 3. This CDR3 spans 14 amino acids. The CDR3: CASTDRGHTGELFF. CDR3 DNA: TGTGCCAGCACGGACAGGGGGCATACCGGGGAGCTGTTTTTT.

The CDR3 is CASSQDGTEAFF. CDR3 nucleotides: TGCGCCAGCAGCCAAGATGGGACTGAAGCTTTCTTT. This rearrangement joins TRBV4-1 to TRBJ1-1, with no clear D. Germline V CDR1 and CDR2: MGHRA, YSYEKL. Between the trimmed V and J ends, which lost 0 bases and 5 bases, there was a span of 4 bases. CDR3 length: 12 residues.

The chain combines TRBV11-2 with TRBJ2-2; possibly TRBD2 for D (7 bases). Germline V gene data show CDR1 as SGHAT and CDR2 as FQNNGV. The length of the CDR3 is 16 residues. V shed 5 bases and J shed 1 base, with 14 bases lying between them. CDR3 in DNA: TGTGCCAGCAGCCTCGTAGGGGGGGAGAACACCGGGGAGCTGTTTTTT. Its translation is CASSLVGGENTGELFF.

The chain uses TRBV7-9 and TRBJ2-1, with D tentatively TRBD2 (6 bases). The germline V gene encodes CDR1 SEHNR and CDR2 FQNEAQ (reference sequence). Trimming took off 3 bases at V and 7 bases at J, with 16 bases between the two ends. The CDR3 runs 15 residues. The CDR3 DNA sequence: TGTGCCAGCAGCTTCGGACTACCTAGCGTGAATGAGCAGTTCTTC. Translating it yields CASSFGLPSVNEQFF. Full variable domain (rest looked up from reference TRBV7-9 and TRBJ2-1): DTGVSQNPRHKITKRGQNVTFRCDPISEHNRLYWYRQTLGQGPEFLTYFQNEAQLEKSRLLSDRFSAERPKGSFSTLEIQRTEQGDSAMYLCASSFGLPSVNEQFFGPGTRLTVL.

V and J are TRBV21-1 and TRBJ1-2; TRBD1 is taken as the D call from the table, unchecked against the DNA. TRBV21-1 is shown as a pseudogene. This CDR3 is built from 13 residues. CDR3 region: CASSPDNNYGYTF. Written as DNA, the CDR3 is TGTGCCAGCAGCCCAGACAATAACTATGGCTACACCTTC.

V usage is TRBV5-1 and J usage is TRBJ1-1, with D perhaps TRBD1 (6 bases). The CDR3 totals 14 residues. Deletions cut 0 bases from V and 4 bases from J, with 10 bases between. Germline V CDR1 and CDR2: SGHRS, YFSETQ. The DNA of the CDR3 is TGCGCCAGCAGCTTGGCGACCAGGGGCACTGAAGCTTTCTTT. It translates to CASSLATRGTEAFF.

V and J are TRBV27 and TRBJ2-7; weak D call: TRBD1 (6 bases). The CDR3 covers 14 residues. Germline CDR1 is MNHEY and CDR2 is SMNVEV (reference sequence). V lost 4 bases to trimming and J lost 4 bases, with 14 bases between them. The CDR3 DNA follows: TGTGCCAGCAGTTCCCACAGGGACGGGTACGAGCAGTACTTC. Its translation: CASSSHRDGYEQYF.

The rearrangement joins TRBV6-5 to TRBJ2-1; 8 bases map to TRBD2. J gave up 4 bases and V 0 bases, and 5 bases lay outside the gene matches. Germline V CDR1 and CDR2: MNHEY, SVGAGI. The CDR3 totals 16 residues. The CDR3 protein is CASSYSKLAGYNEQFF. The CDR3, as DNA: TGTGCCAGCAGTTACTCAAAGCTAGCGGGTTACAATGAGCAGTTCTTC.

The chain joins TRBV4-1 to TRBJ2-7, with TRBD2 identical over 12 bases. The germline gives CDR1 MGHRA, CDR2 YSYEKL. CDR3 size: 15 residues. V lost 5 bases and J lost 3; bases outside the gene matches: 5. Written as DNA, the CDR3 is TGCGCCAGCAGCTCCGGACTAGCGGGAATCTACGAGCAGTACTTC. Protein: CASSSGLAGIYEQYF.

The chain carries TRBV27 and TRBJ2-7; tentative D call: TRBD2 (7 bases). This CDR3 is 13 amino acids long. Germline CDR1 and CDR2: MNHEY and SMNVEV (reference sequence). The V gene lost 4 bases and the J gene lost 4 bases, with 11 bases spanning the gap. The CDR3 loop is CASSWGGLYEQYF. DNA of the CDR3: TGTGCCAGCAGTTGGGGGGGGCTATACGAGCAGTACTTC.

The chain is built from TRBV6-7 and TRBJ2-7; possible D gene TRBD1, 6 bases. TRBV6-7 carries the ORF label, with uncertain function. The ends were cut back, 2 bases at V and 6 bases at J, with 14 bases in the middle. The CDR3 length is 14 residues. The CDR3 nucleotides read TGTGCCAGCAGTTACGCCGGGACATCATCCGAGCAGTACTTC. Translating it yields CASSYAGTSSEQYF.